This T cell receptor beta chain was documented in a study of early T cells in non-severe SARS-CoV-2 infection. Turning to the study itself: Unsorted whole-blood RNA was sequenced in bulk, leaving chains unpaired.

CDR3 length: 12 residues. With 6 bases removed from V and 2 bases from J, the gap between germline ends came to 7 bases. Germline loops: CDR1 MNHEY, CDR2 SVGEGT. Using its own MiXCR run on the 5' RACE reads, TCRdb lists one record per CDR3 protein. The sample holds some 77,000 distinct CDR3 sequences, 10% to 15% seen once. Study-wide points: Using VDJdb, the matching emphasized anti-spike CD8 responses while missing private and CD4 specificities.

Comments on this clonotype: What it binds is not known.

Sequenced: whole blood. The V call is TRBV6-2 or TRBV6-3, the J call TRBJ1-2; D gene uncertain. The clonotype originates from an adult who was a healthcare worker with PCR-confirmed SARS-CoV-2 infection or an uninfected control (not recorded which). Written as DNA, the CDR3 is TGTGCCAGCAGCCGGGAGAACTATGGCTACACCTTC. It translates to CASSRENYGYTF.